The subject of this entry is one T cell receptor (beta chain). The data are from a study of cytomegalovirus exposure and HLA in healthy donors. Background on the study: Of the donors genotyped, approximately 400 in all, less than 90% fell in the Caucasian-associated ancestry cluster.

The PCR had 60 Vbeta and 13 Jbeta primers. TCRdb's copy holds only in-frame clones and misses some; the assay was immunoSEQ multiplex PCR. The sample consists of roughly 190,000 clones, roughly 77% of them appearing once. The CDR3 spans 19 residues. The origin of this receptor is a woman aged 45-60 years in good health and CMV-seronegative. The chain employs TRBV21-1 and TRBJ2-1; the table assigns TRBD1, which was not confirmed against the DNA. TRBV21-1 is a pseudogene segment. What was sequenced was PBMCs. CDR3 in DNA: TGTGCCAGCAGCCCAAGAGGTTTTAGAGGGACAGGGGGAACGGGTGAGCAGTTCTTC. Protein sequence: CASSPRGFRGTGGTGEQFF.